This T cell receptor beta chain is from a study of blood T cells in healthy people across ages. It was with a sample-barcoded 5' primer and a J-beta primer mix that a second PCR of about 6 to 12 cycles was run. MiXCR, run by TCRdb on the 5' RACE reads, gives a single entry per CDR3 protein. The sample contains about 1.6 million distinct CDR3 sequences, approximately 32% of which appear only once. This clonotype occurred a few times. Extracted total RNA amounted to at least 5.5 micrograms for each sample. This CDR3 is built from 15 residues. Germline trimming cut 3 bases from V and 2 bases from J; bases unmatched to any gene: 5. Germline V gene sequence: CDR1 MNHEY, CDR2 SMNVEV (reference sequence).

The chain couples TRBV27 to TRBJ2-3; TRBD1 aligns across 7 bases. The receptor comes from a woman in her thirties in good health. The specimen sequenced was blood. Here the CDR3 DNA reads TGTGCCAGCAGTTTGGGGACAGTCCCCACAGATACGCAGTATTTT. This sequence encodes CASSLGTVPTDTQYF.